This T cell receptor (beta chain) was found in a study of cytomegalovirus exposure and HLA in healthy donors. For this clone: Its antigen is as yet unknown.

Germline V gives CDR1 SGHRS, CDR2 YFSETQ. V was clipped by 4 bases and J by 5 bases; unmatched bases: 13. The CDR3 loop spans 18 amino acids. Study observations and caveats: The study designated 150 or so TCR beta chains cytomegalovirus-associated. Reports indicated that the classifier achieved high specificity and sensitivity in diagnosing cytomegalovirus status.

Sequenced by immunoSEQ multiplex PCR; TCRdb stores in-frame clones only, minus some. The sample includes tens of thousands of clones, approximately 94% of them seen just once. This sequence was found in a man aged 18 to 29 in good health and CMV-seropositive. The sequenced sample consisted of PBMCs. The V and J genes are TRBV5-1 and TRBJ2-2, with 11 bases that match TRBD1. DNA of the CDR3: TGCGCCAGCAGCCGGGATACCCGGACAGGGGGCGCTACCGGGGAGCTGTTTTTT. Amino acids: CASSRDTRTGGATGELFF.